The TCR beta chain under discussion was sequenced for a study of shared clonotypes between healthy human individuals. About the research overall: CD8 memory received one plate per donor, CD8 naive two, CD4 memory three and CD4 naive three.

Each PCR replicate from the sorted subsets contained 200 to 250 ng DNA, which is about 31,000 T cell genomes. TCRdb keeps only in-frame clones here, not all; method: immunoSEQ multiplex PCR. Among millions of clones listed, about 95% were seen once. Regarding this clone: Its antigen is unknown.

Whole-study findings and limits: Enrolling few donors narrowed the genetic and exposure-history diversity that was represented.

CDR3 length: 14 amino acids. Germline trimming cut 3 bases from V and 5 bases from J; bases unmatched to any gene: 4. Germline values: CDR1 SEHNR, CDR2 FQNEAQ (reference sequence). Naive CD8 cells were CD45RO-negative, positively selected for CCR7, excluding terminally differentiated effector memory CD45RA+ cells. All participating donors were Caucasian adults from Nashville, Tennessee. The receptor's source is a man aged 18 to 29 in good health. The chain couples TRBV7-9 to TRBJ2-5; TRBD2 agrees at 9 bases. The sequencing sample was made of naive CD8+ T cells sorted from blood. Written as DNA, the CDR3 is TGTGCCAGCAGCTTGTCTAGCGGGGCTGAGACCCAGTACTTC. This codes for CASSLSSGAETQYF.